These 29 T cell receptor beta chains share one sample of origin, sequenced in a study of vaccination effects on CD4 cells after COVID-19. These TCRs' antigens remain unknown. Profiling relied on immunoSEQ multiplex PCR, and the TCRdb table lists in-frame clones only, not all of them. The sample includes 55,000 to 90,000 clones, roughly two thirds of them seen just once. Before sequencing took place, the ViraFEST assay used viral peptide pools to expand antigen-specific CD4+ T cells. Isolating CD4+ T cells followed less than 12 days of culture. The person had a PCR-confirmed SARS-CoV-2 infection during March to December 2020. Here the sequenced sample was CD4+ T cells from PBMCs cultured with HIV peptides, taken before COVID-19 vaccination. Documented subset: HIV-1 Nef peptide pool negative control/reference culture. These receptors came from a human donor who had a prior SARS-CoV-2 infection.

The chain joins TRBV24-1 to TRBJ2-7; possibly TRBD1 for D (7 bases). The V gene's germline CDR1 is KGHDR and CDR2 SFDVKD. The ends were cut back, 9 bases at V and 1 base at J, with 9 bases in the middle. This CDR3 contains 12 residues. CDR3 nucleotides: TGTGCCACCGCGGGACAGTCCTACGAGCAGTACTTC. It codes for CATAGQSYEQYF.

As DNA, the CDR3 is TGCGCCAGCAGCCAACGTCAGACTAGCGGGAGTCGAAGCTCCTACAATGAGCAGTTCTTC. It is translated as CASSQRQTSGSRSSYNEQFF. The chain is built from TRBV4-3 and TRBJ2-1; 12 nucleotides align to TRBD2. This CDR3 region has 20 residues. The V gene end was trimmed by 2 bases and the J gene end by 0 bases; junction bases not matched to a gene: 11. CDR1 and CDR2 from the germline V gene are LGHNA and YSLEER.

The chain is built from TRBV5-6 and TRBJ1-6, with D uncertain. The CDR3 has 12 residues. CDR1 is SGHDT, CDR2 YYEEEE, per germline. The V gene lost 2 bases and the J gene lost 10 bases, with 7 bases spanning the gap. The CDR3 nucleotides read TGTGCCAGCAGCTTAGTGAACTCACCCCTCCACTTT. Translating it yields CASSLVNSPLHF.

The chain recombines TRBV11-2 with TRBJ2-1; TRBD2 matches 8 bases. After removal of 1 base from V and 10 bases from J, the junction contained 6 bases not matched to a gene. Germline V gene lookup returns CDR1 SGHAT and CDR2 FQNNGV. This CDR3 has 14 amino acids. CDR3 sequence (DNA): TGTGCCAGCAGCTTAGCGGGAGGGCCGCGGGAGCAGTTCTTC. Its protein is CASSLAGGPREQFF.

This chain joins TRBV7-3 and TRBJ2-5; 10 bases agree with TRBD2. The CDR3 runs 13 residues. With 4 bases clipped from V and 5 bases from J, the junction kept 1 base outside the gene matches. Germline assignment: CDR1 SGHTA and CDR2 FQGTGA. CDR3 DNA sequence: TGTGCCAGCAGCTCGGGACTAGCGGAGACCCAGTACTTC. Translated: CASSSGLAETQYF.

The chain has TRBV19 and TRBJ1-5, with 10 bases that match TRBD1. V lost 7 bases, J lost 9 bases, and 15 bases stayed unmatched. From germline, CDR1 is LNHDA and CDR2 SQIVND (reference sequence). This CDR3 region has 16 residues. The CDR3 DNA sequence: TGTGCCAGTACCCCACCGGGACAGGGGTCTTCGGGGCCCCAGCATTTT. Protein product: CASTPPGQGSSGPQHF.

This clone was recorded once. The chain's CDR3 is CASSRPELGEKLFF. As DNA, the CDR3 is TGCGCCAGCAGCCGCCCCGAATTAGGGGAAAAACTGTTTTTT. The chain couples TRBV4-1 to TRBJ1-4; D is uncertain. The germline V gene encodes CDR1 MGHRA and CDR2 YSYEKL. This CDR3 comprises 14 residues. The V end lost 4 bases, the J end lost 8 bases, and 14 bases lay between the germline ends.

The gene calls are TRBV7-9 and TRBJ2-7; possible D gene TRBD1, 6 bases. The V and J ends lost 1 base and 9 bases respectively, with 22 bases between them. Germline CDR1 SEHNR, CDR2 FQNEAQ (reference sequence). This CDR3 contains 16 residues. The CDR3 region has the DNA TGTGCCAGCAGCTTAGTTGGCGGCAGGGGAGATTCTGGGCAGTACTTC. It encodes CASSLVGGRGDSGQYF.

J is TRBJ1-2 and V is TRBV9; 9 bases map to TRBD1. Trimming took 2 bases from V and 5 from J; bases not matched to a gene: 1. Germline V CDR1 and CDR2: SGDLS, YYNGEE. CDR3 length equals 13 residues. The CDR3: CASSVGQGYGYTF. Written as DNA, the CDR3 is TGTGCCAGCAGCGTGGGACAGGGTTATGGCTACACCTTC.

This chain uses TRBV9 with TRBJ2-4, with 7 nucleotides matching TRBD1. The CDR3 runs 18 residues. V was clipped by 0 bases and J by 3 bases; unmatched bases: 12. From germline, CDR1 is SGDLS and CDR2 YYNGEE. DNA for the CDR3: TGTGCCAGCAGCGTAGGGGGACAGAAACCAACGGGCAAAAACATTCAGTACTTC. Amino acids: CASSVGGQKPTGKNIQYF.

The V and J genes are TRBV2 and TRBJ2-3, with TRBD2 as a possible D gene (5 bases). There are 16 residues in the CDR3. Germline CDR1 reads SNHLY; CDR2 reads FYNNEI. V shed 3 bases and J shed 0 bases, with 13 bases lying between them. CDR3 sequence: CASSDLGVPSTDTQYF. CDR3 bases: TGTGCCAGCAGTGATCTCGGGGTTCCCAGCACAGATACGCAGTATTTT.

The chain couples TRBV25-1 to TRBJ1-1; a weak D match, TRBD1 (5 bases). Trimming took 6 bases from V and 4 from J, leaving 24 bases between them. Germline V gives CDR1 MGHDK, CDR2 SYGVNS. The CDR3 is made up of 17 amino acids. CDR3: CASSWGTVRGRTTEAFF. The CDR3, as DNA: TGTGCCAGCAGCTGGGGAACAGTAAGGGGTAGGACCACTGAAGCTTTCTTT.

The CDR3 coding sequence is TGTGCCAGTAGTATACGACAGCACACCGGGGAGCTGTTTTTT. Translated, it gives CASSIRQHTGELFF. The chain employs TRBV19 and TRBJ2-2, with TRBD1 as a possible D gene (5 bases). Trimming cost V 2 bases and J 3 bases, with 7 bases left between them. The CDR3 has 14 amino acids. The germline CDR1 and CDR2 sequences are LNHDA and SQIVND (reference sequence).

The chain's CDR3 is CASSQAFRGEAGYTF. CDR3 bases: TGTGCCAGCAGCCAAGCGTTCAGGGGGGAGGCTGGCTACACCTTC. This chain uses TRBV3-1 (or the pseudogene TRBV3-2) with TRBJ1-2; 7 bases are shared with TRBD1. V trimming: 1 base; J trimming: 7 bases; junction bases outside the gene matches: 9. The CDR3 extends over 15 amino acids. Germline V gene data show CDR1 as LGHDT and CDR2 as YNNKEL (reference sequence).

This chain joins TRBV19 and TRBJ1-5; 9 bases align to TRBD1. The CDR3 loop spans 16 amino acids. The J segment lost 2 bases and the V segment lost 7 bases, leaving 9 bases of the junction unmatched. Germline lookup yields CDR1 LNHDA and CDR2 SQIVND (reference sequence). The CDR3, as DNA: TGTGCCAGTAATCCGGGACAGGGTCGTGGCAATCAGCCCCAGCATTTT. Residues: CASNPGQGRGNQPQHF.

The DNA of the CDR3 is TGTGCCAGCAGCGTGGGACTAGTAGATCCCTACGAGCAGTACTTC. Its protein is CASSVGLVDPYEQYF. The chain links TRBV9 to TRBJ2-7, with 8 bases aligning to TRBD2. The germline CDR1 and CDR2 sequences are SGDLS and YYNGEE. The CDR3 is 15 residues long. The ends lost 2 bases at V and 2 bases at J; junction bases unmatched: 6.

V is TRBV5-1 and J is TRBJ2-5, with 9 bases matching TRBD2. The CDR3 length is 15 residues. J lost 4 bases, V lost 2 bases, and 6 bases had no gene match. CDR1 is SGHRS, CDR2 YFSETQ, per germline. The CDR3: CASSFVSGSTETQYF. CDR3 coding DNA: TGCGCCAGCAGCTTCGTTAGCGGGAGTACAGAGACCCAGTACTTC.

This clone was seen a handful of times. J is TRBJ2-2 and V is TRBV7-3; TRBD2 might be the D (6 bases). CDR3 length equals 15 residues. Trimming removed 3 bases from V and 6 bases from J, with 14 bases in between. Germline CDR1 is SGHTA and CDR2 is FQGTGA. The CDR3 region is CASSFGGAAAGELFF. The CDR3 DNA sequence: TGTGCCAGCAGCTTTGGAGGGGCGGCGGCCGGGGAGCTGTTTTTT.

This clone occurred once. This chain joins TRBV5-8 and TRBJ2-3, with D tentatively TRBD2 (6 bases). V was trimmed by 3 bases and J by 8 bases, leaving 16 bases between them. The CDR3 is made up of 14 amino acids. Germline loops: CDR1 SGHTS, CDR2 YDEGEE. CDR3 protein: CASSSLSARGTQYF. Written as DNA, the CDR3 is TGTGCCAGCAGCTCCTTATCAGCGCGGGGTACGCAGTATTTT.

This chain joins TRBV6-5 and TRBJ1-2; tentative D call: TRBD1 (6 bases). Germline-derived CDR1 and CDR2 are MNHEY and SVGAGI. V dropped 5 bases and J dropped 2 bases, with 12 bases sitting between them. There are 14 residues in the CDR3. The CDR3 bases are TGTGCCAGCAGTACCGGACAGTCCAACTATGGCTACACCTTC. As protein: CASSTGQSNYGYTF.

The J gene is TRBJ1-1, the V gene TRBV18; D is perhaps TRBD1 (6 bases). V dropped 1 base and J dropped 1 base, with 16 bases sitting between them. CDR1 is KGHSH and CDR2 is LQKENI in the germline V gene. The CDR3 is 17 residues long. CDR3 amino acids: CASSPQIPQGTNTEAFF. In DNA, the CDR3 is TGTGCCAGCTCACCACAAATCCCCCAGGGGACGAACACTGAAGCTTTCTTT.

The chain has TRBV5-5 and TRBJ2-1, with a weak D call TRBD1 (6 bases). The V gene's germline CDR1 is SGHKS and CDR2 YYEKEE (reference sequence). The CDR3 is made up of 15 amino acids. Between the trimmed V and J ends, which lost 0 bases and 6 bases, there was a span of 13 bases. The CDR3 sequence: CASSLVYFRGNEQFF. The CDR3 region has the DNA TGTGCCAGCAGCTTGGTTTATTTCAGGGGCAATGAGCAGTTCTTC.

The gene calls are TRBV5-6 and TRBJ1-4; D ambiguous. Germline loops: CDR1 SGHDT, CDR2 YYEEEE. There are 14 residues in the CDR3. Trimming took 4 bases from V and 7 from J, leaving 14 bases between them. In DNA, the CDR3 is TGTGCCAGCAGCCACAATTGGAGGACTGAAAAACTGTTTTTT. This encodes CASSHNWRTEKLFF.

The chain is built from TRBV5-1 and TRBJ1-1; 7 bases match TRBD1. CDR3 length equals 15 residues. Trimming took 1 base from V and 3 from J; bases not matched to a gene: 6. CDR1 and CDR2 from the germline V gene are SGHRS and YFSETQ. Here the CDR3 DNA reads TGCGCCAGCAGCTTGCTCGGAGGACAGGACACTGAAGCTTTCTTT. Protein product: CASSLLGGQDTEAFF.

This clone appeared a few times. The chain uses TRBV6-6 and TRBJ1-5; no reliable D call. CDR3 length: 15 residues. V was trimmed by 8 bases and J by 0 bases, leaving 14 bases between them. Germline V lookup: CDR1 MNHNY, CDR2 SVGAGI (reference sequence). CDR3 sequence reads: CASSSGVDSNQPQHF. The CDR3 DNA sequence: TGTGCCAGCTCTTCGGGAGTCGATAGCAATCAGCCCCAGCATTTT.

The chain is built from TRBV11-1 and TRBJ2-3; TRBD2 might be the D (5 bases). This CDR3 comprises 15 residues. The V end lost 5 bases, the J end lost 8 bases, and 20 bases lay between the germline ends. The germline V gene encodes CDR1 SGHAT and CDR2 FQDESV (reference sequence). The CDR3 protein is CASSLEGSLVGTQYF. The CDR3 DNA follows: TGTGCCAGCAGCCTAGAGGGTAGTCTCGTAGGTACGCAGTATTTT.

This rearrangement joins TRBV29-1 to TRBJ1-4, with D tentatively TRBD1 (6 bases). Germline V gene sequence: CDR1 SQVTM, CDR2 ANQGSEA. The CDR3 contains 13 residues. V lost 0 bases, J lost 7 bases, and 9 bases lay in between. The CDR3 region is CSVEEKGGEKLFF. The DNA of the CDR3 is TGCAGCGTTGAAGAAAAGGGGGGTGAAAAACTGTTTTTT. The full variable domain, completed using reference TRBV29-1 and TRBJ1-4, is SAVISQKPSRDICQRGTSLTIQCQVDSQVTMMFWYRQQPGQSLTLIATANQGSEATYESGFVIDKFPISRPNLTFSTLTVSNMSPEDSSIYLCSVEEKGGEKLFFGSGTQLSVL.

The chain links TRBV5-1 to TRBJ1-2, with D tentatively TRBD1 (5 bases). This CDR3 contains 13 residues. Germline values: CDR1 SGHRS, CDR2 YFSETQ. V lost 3 bases, J lost 6 bases, and 12 bases lay in between. CDR3 nucleotides: TGCGCCAGCAGCTCCCAGGGAGGCCATGGCTACACCTTC. Translated: CASSSQGGHGYTF.

The rearrangement joins TRBV12-3 or TRBV12-4 to TRBJ1-2; D is possibly TRBD1 (6 bases). The CDR3 runs to 12 residues. V lost 5 bases to trimming and J lost 8 bases, with 12 bases between them. The CDR3 nucleotides read TGTGCCAGCAGTGCCACAGGGAGGGGCTACACCTTC. This codes for CASSATGRGYTF.